A selection of T cell receptor beta chains follows, all from one sample in a study of post-analysis software for immune sequencing data. TCRdb recomputed calls from the PCR reads with MiXCR, one row per CDR3 protein. The repertoire holds some 700,000 distinct CDR3 sequences, with approximately 60% as singletons. Sequences were obtained from blood. These receptors originate from a girl between 2 and 10 years old with multiple sclerosis. Both conserved end residues are part of each CDR3. Each record gives: D gene, V gene, clone size, J gene, CDR3 protein, CDR3 DNA. D genes are given only for firm matches. Clone size is given for some rows only: seen once, a few or many times, or a class if the clone is expanded.

>-|TRBV7-8|-|TRBJ2-3
CASSLVPGVTDTQYF
TGTGCCAGCAGCTTAGTCCCAGGGGTCACAGATACGCAGTATTTT
>-|TRBV6-6|-|TRBJ1-1
CASLGALNTEAFF
TGTGCCAGCCTAGGGGCGCTGAACACTGAAGCTTTCTTT
>-|TRBV27|-|TRBJ2-5
CASGNPVGKTQYF
TGTGCCAGCGGAAACCCTGTAGGGAAGACCCAGTACTTC
>-|TRBV27|-|TRBJ2-5
CASSLIGEGETQYF
TGTGCCAGCAGTTTAATAGGGGAAGGAGAGACCCAGTACTTC
>-|TRBV29-1|-|TRBJ2-1
CSVVRGPYNEQFF
TGCAGCGTGGTAAGGGGTCCTTACAATGAGCAGTTCTTC
>-|TRBV5-1|-|TRBJ1-2
CASSTGFENYGYTF
TGCGCCAGCAGCACAGGGTTCGAGAACTATGGCTACACCTTC
>-|TRBV6-2/TRBV6-3|-|TRBJ1-2
CASSHAPGVSYYGYTF
TGTGCCAGCAGCCATGCACCAGGGGTTTCGTACTATGGCTACACCTTC
>-|TRBV7-9|-|TRBJ1-2
CASSSVGPNYGYTF
TGTGCCAGCAGCTCAGTAGGGCCTAACTATGGCTACACCTTC
>-|TRBV7-9|few|TRBJ1-2
CASIPPRGYGYTF
TGTGCCAGCATACCTCCGAGGGGTTATGGCTACACCTTC
>-|TRBV10-3|-|TRBJ2-3
CAVSEAIDPDTQYF
TGTGCCGTCAGTGAGGCCATTGATCCAGATACGCAGTATTTT
>-|TRBV6-6|few|TRBJ2-2
CASRGIPGGTGELFF
TGTGCCTCGCGAGGGATCCCCGGCGGCACCGGGGAGCTGTTTTTT
>-|TRBV7-2|-|TRBJ2-1
CASSLVGSPSSYNEQFF
TGTGCCAGCAGTTTAGTCGGGAGTCCGAGCTCCTACAATGAGCAGTTCTTC
>TRBD1|TRBV27|-|TRBJ1-4
CASSPLTGFSGEKLFF
TGTGCCAGCAGCCCCCTGACAGGGTTTAGTGGTGAAAAACTGTTTTTT
>-|TRBV6-6|few|TRBJ2-5
CASSYSAANSEETQYF
TGTGCCAGCAGTTACTCGGCGGCGAATAGCGAAGAGACCCAGTACTTC
>TRBD2|TRBV20-1|few|TRBJ2-1
CSASGTSGYNEQFF
TGCAGTGCTAGCGGGACTAGCGGGTACAATGAGCAGTTCTTC
>-|TRBV6-6|-|TRBJ2-3
CASSYMGEGTDTQYF
TGTGCCAGCAGTTACATGGGAGAAGGCACAGATACGCAGTATTTT
>-|TRBV6-1|-|TRBJ2-3
CASSELPMVTQYF
TGTGCCAGCAGTGAACTTCCGATGGTTACGCAGTATTTT
>-|TRBV7-9|once|TRBJ2-1
CASSTEPGEDEQFF
TGTGCCAGCAGCACCGAACCAGGGGAGGATGAGCAGTTCTTC
>TRBD2|TRBV4-2|-|TRBJ2-5
CASSQVERGETETQYF
TGTGCCAGCAGCCAAGTGGAGCGGGGAGAAACAGAGACCCAGTACTTC
>-|TRBV12-3/TRBV12-4|-|TRBJ2-3
CASRPDRVRTDAQYF
TGTGCCAGCAGGCCCGACCGGGTCAGAACAGATGCGCAGTATTTT
>-|TRBV21-1|few|TRBJ2-7
CASSKADGGACEQYF
TGTGCCAGCAGCAAAGCGGATGGGGGGGCGTGCGAGCAGTACTTC
>-|TRBV5-6|-|TRBJ2-7
CASSLMRFSYEQYF
TGTGCCAGCAGCTTAATGCGGTTCTCCTACGAGCAGTACTTC
>-|TRBV11-2|-|TRBJ2-7
CATSTGPYEQYF
TGTGCCACTTCAACCGGGCCCTACGAGCAGTACTTC
>TRBD1|TRBV12-3/TRBV12-4|-|TRBJ2-3
CASRGQVGDTQYF
TGTGCCAGCAGGGGACAGGTCGGAGATACGCAGTATTTT
>-|TRBV21-1|-|TRBJ2-7
CASSTHGRGSYEQYF
TGTGCCAGCAGCACCCACGGGAGGGGCTCCTACGAGCAGTACTTC
>-|TRBV20-1|-|TRBJ1-4
CSARGAGTVEGEKLFF
TGCAGTGCTAGAGGTGCGGGAACAGTTGAAGGTGAAAAACTGTTTTTT
>TRBD2|TRBV12-3/TRBV12-4|-|TRBJ2-7
CASSSGLAGPGLYEQYF
TGTGCCAGCAGTTCGGGACTAGCGGGACCTGGCCTCTACGAGCAGTACTTC
>TRBD1|TRBV10-3|few|TRBJ1-1
CAISPRTGFTEAFF
TGTGCCATCAGTCCGAGGACAGGGTTCACTGAAGCTTTCTTT
>-|TRBV10-2|few|TRBJ1-2
CASIGQTSFMGYTF
TGCGCCAGCATTGGACAGACCTCGTTTATGGGCTACACCTTC
>TRBD1|TRBV20-1|-|TRBJ2-1
CSAEERTGGSYNEQFF
TGCAGTGCAGAGGAGCGGACAGGAGGCTCCTACAATGAGCAGTTCTTC
>TRBD1|TRBV11-2|-|TRBJ2-1
CASSSLRDRIHNEQFF
TGTGCCAGCAGTTCCCTCCGGGACAGGATCCACAATGAGCAGTTCTTC
>-|TRBV5-1|few|TRBJ2-7
CASSAAGTSRQGYEQYF
TGCGCCAGCAGCGCGGCCGGGACTTCCCGCCAGGGCTACGAGCAGTACTTC
>TRBD1|TRBV5-1|-|TRBJ2-3
CASSVGTGDDTQYF
TGCGCCAGCAGTGTAGGGACAGGGGATGATACGCAGTATTTT
>-|TRBV7-9|few|TRBJ1-2
CASSLESSLGDYTF
TGTGCCAGCAGCTTAGAATCAAGTCTAGGTGACTACACCTTC
>TRBD2|TRBV5-1|-|TRBJ2-1
CASRQASGAHYNEQFF
TGCGCCAGCAGACAAGCTAGCGGGGCGCACTACAATGAGCAGTTCTTC
>TRBD1|TRBV7-9|-|TRBJ2-2
CASSLPGQGIGGELFF
TGTGCCAGCAGCTTACCGGGACAGGGTATCGGCGGGGAGCTGTTTTTT
>-|TRBV7-2|-|TRBJ1-6
CASSLEAWGDTLHF
TGTGCCAGCAGCTTAGAGGCCTGGGGAGATACCCTCCACTTT
>TRBD1|TRBV7-2|-|TRBJ1-1
CASSSTGTGFTEAFF
TGTGCCAGCAGCTCCACCGGGACAGGGTTCACTGAAGCTTTCTTT
>TRBD1|TRBV4-3|few|TRBJ2-3
CASSQSARPGTADTQYF
TGCGCCAGCAGCCAAAGCGCCAGACCCGGGACAGCAGATACGCAGTATTTT
>-|TRBV27|-|TRBJ2-1
CASSFWGRANEQFF
TGTGCCAGCAGTTTCTGGGGCAGGGCAAATGAGCAGTTCTTC
>-|TRBV6-5|few|TRBJ2-1
CASRYAGTQNNEQFF
TGTGCCAGCAGATACGCCGGGACACAAAACAATGAGCAGTTCTTC
>TRBD1|TRBV20-1|-|TRBJ1-2
CSAGLPGTGYNYGYTF
TGCAGTGCTGGACTTCCCGGGACAGGGTATAACTATGGCTACACCTTC
>TRBD1|TRBV6-2/TRBV6-3|-|TRBJ1-5
CASGRTGVVQPQHF
TGTGCCAGCGGACGGACAGGGGTGGTTCAGCCCCAGCATTTT
>-|TRBV5-1|-|TRBJ2-2
CASSFGSSAGELFF
TGCGCCAGCAGCTTCGGGTCCTCAGCCGGGGAGCTGTTTTTT
>-|TRBV7-3|-|TRBJ1-2
CASSSYRRLTYGYTF
TGCGCCAGCAGTTCATACCGCAGACTCACCTATGGCTACACCTTC
>-|TRBV4-2|once|TRBJ1-2
CASSQGSGAGYGYTF
TGTGCCAGCAGCCAAGGGTCAGGGGCCGGCTATGGCTACACCTTC
>-|TRBV29-1|-|TRBJ2-1
CSAEQGYYNEQFF
TGCAGCGCCGAACAGGGCTACTACAATGAGCAGTTCTTC
>-|TRBV29-1|-|TRBJ2-3
CSVERLNTDTQYF
TGCAGCGTTGAACGACTGAACACAGATACGCAGTATTTT